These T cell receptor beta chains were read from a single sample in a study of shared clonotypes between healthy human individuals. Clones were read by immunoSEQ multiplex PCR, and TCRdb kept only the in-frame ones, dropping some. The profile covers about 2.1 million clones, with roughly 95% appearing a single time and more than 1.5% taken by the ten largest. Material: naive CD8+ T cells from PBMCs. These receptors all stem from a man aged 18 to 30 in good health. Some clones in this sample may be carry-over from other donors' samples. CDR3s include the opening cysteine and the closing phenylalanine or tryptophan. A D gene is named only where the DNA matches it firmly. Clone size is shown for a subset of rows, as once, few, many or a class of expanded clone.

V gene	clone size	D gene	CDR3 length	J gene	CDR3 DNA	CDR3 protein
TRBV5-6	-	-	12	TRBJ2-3	TGTGCCAGCAGCTCTGGGGGGGATACGCAGTATTTT	CASSSGGDTQYF
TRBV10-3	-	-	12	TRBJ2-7	TGTGCCCTCGAGAGGGTCTCCTACGAGCAGTACTTC	CALERVSYEQYF
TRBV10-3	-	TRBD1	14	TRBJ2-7	TGTGCCATCAGTCCGGGACAGGGAATGGTCGAGCAGTACTTC	CAISPGQGMVEQYF
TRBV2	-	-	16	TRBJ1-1	TGTGCCAGCAGTGGAGCCGTCGGGGATGGGTCGGCTGAAGCTTTCTTT	CASSGAVGDGSAEAFF
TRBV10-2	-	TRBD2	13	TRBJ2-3	TGCGCCAGCAGTTGGGACTACACAGATACGCAGTATTTT	CASSWDYTDTQYF
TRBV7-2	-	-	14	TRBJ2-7	TGTGCCAGCAGCTCCCGAGCAGGCAGTTACGAGCAGTACTTC	CASSSRAGSYEQYF
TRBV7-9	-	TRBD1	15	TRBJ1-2	TGTGCCAGCAGCGGGACAGGGGGCGCGAACTATGGCTACACCTTC	CASSGTGGANYGYTF
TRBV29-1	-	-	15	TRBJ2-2	TGCAGCGTTGAAGCGACAGCAATTGGCACCGGGGAGCTGTTTTTT	CSVEATAIGTGELFF
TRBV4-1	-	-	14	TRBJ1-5	TGCGCCAGCAGCCAAGACAGGGTCAATCAGCCCCAGCATTTT	CASSQDRVNQPQHF
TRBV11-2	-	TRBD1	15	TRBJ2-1	TGTGCCAGCAGCCCGAGGGACAGGGGTTTATTTGAGCAGTTCTTC	CASSPRDRGLFEQFF
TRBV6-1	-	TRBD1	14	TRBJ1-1	TGTGCCAGCAGTGAAATGACAGGGGGCACTGAAGCTTTCTTT	CASSEMTGGTEAFF
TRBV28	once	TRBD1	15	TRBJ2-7	TGTGCCAGCAGGGTTGGACAGGGGTACTCCTACGAGCAGTACTTC	CASRVGQGYSYEQYF
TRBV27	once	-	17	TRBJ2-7	TGTGCCAGCAGTTTGGGTCCGGTTGGGCTACGGGCCTACGAGCAGTACTTC	CASSLGPVGLRAYEQYF
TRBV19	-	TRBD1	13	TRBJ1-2	TGTGCCAGTACCGGGACAGGAGATTATGGCTACACCTTC	CASTGTGDYGYTF
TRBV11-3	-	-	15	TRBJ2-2	TGTGCCAGCAGCTTAGTGCGGGAAAACACCGGGGAGCTGTTTTTT	CASSLVRENTGELFF
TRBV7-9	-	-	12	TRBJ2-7	TGTGCCAGCAGCTCAGGGACTTACGAGCAGTACTTC	CASSSGTYEQYF
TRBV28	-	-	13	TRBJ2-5	TGTGCCAGCAGAAACAGGTTTCAAGAGACCCAGTACTTC	CASRNRFQETQYF
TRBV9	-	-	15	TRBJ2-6	TGTGCCAGCAGCGAAACAGGGTCAGGGGCCAACGTCCTGACTTTC	CASSETGSGANVLTF
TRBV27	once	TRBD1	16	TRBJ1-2	TGTGCCAGCAGTCCGGCCCTCAACAGGGGGGACTATGGCTACACCTTC	CASSPALNRGDYGYTF
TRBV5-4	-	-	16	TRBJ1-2	TGTGCCAGCAGATCCCAGGAGGAGTCCCTTAACTATGGCTACACCTTC	CASRSQEESLNYGYTF
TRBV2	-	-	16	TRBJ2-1	TGTGCCAGCAGTGAGAGGGGAGAACCCTCCTACAATGAGCAGTTCTTC	CASSERGEPSYNEQFF
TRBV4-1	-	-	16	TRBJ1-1	TGCGCCAGCAGCCAAGGGGGGGTCTACATGAACACTGAAGCTTTCTTT	CASSQGGVYMNTEAFF
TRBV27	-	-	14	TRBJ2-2	TGTGCCAGCAGTCCCCTCCAGAACACCGGGGAGCTGTTTTTT	CASSPLQNTGELFF
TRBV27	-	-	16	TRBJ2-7	TGTGCCAGCAGCCCTTATCGGGGGGCGGGGACCTACGAGCAGTACTTC	CASSPYRGAGTYEQYF
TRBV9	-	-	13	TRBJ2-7	TGTGCCAGCAGCGTAGCTTTAACCTACGAGCAGTACTTC	CASSVALTYEQYF
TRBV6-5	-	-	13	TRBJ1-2	TGTGCCAGCAGTGTACCAGGGTACGGTGGCTACACCTTC	CASSVPGYGGYTF
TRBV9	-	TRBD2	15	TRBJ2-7	TGTGCCAGCAGCGAGGGGGGACTAGCAACCTACGAGCAGTACTTC	CASSEGGLATYEQYF
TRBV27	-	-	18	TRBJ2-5	TGTGCCAGCAGGCCACGCGCGAGGGGCGGCTCTAACGTGCAGACCCAGTACTTC	CASRPRARGGSNVQTQYF
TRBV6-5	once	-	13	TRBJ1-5	TGTGCCAGCAGAGACAATGGCAATCAGCCCCAGCATTTT	CASRDNGNQPQHF
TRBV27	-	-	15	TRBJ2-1	TGTGCCAGCAGTTTAAGAGTTAGCTCCTACAATGAGCAGTTCTTC	CASSLRVSSYNEQFF
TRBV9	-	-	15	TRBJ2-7	TGTGCCAGCGCCCTCGGAGGCATTAGCTCCTACGAGCAGTACTTC	CASALGGISSYEQYF
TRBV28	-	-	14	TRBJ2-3	TGTGCCAGCAGACTACCCCCGAGCTCAGATACGCAGTATTTT	CASRLPPSSDTQYF
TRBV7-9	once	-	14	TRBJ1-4	TGTGCCAGCAGCTTAAGACAGTTTAATGAAAAACTGTTTTTT	CASSLRQFNEKLFF
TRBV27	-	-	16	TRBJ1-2	TGTGCCAGCAGTTTAAACGTTCTGGGTAGGGTTTATGGCTACACCTTC	CASSLNVLGRVYGYTF
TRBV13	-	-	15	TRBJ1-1	TGTGCCAGCAGCTTAGGCTTGGCGTGGAACACTGAAGCTTTCTTT	CASSLGLAWNTEAFF
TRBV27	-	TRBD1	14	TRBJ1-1	TGTGCCAGCAGTCCGAGACAGGGGACCACTGAAGCTTTCTTT	CASSPRQGTTEAFF
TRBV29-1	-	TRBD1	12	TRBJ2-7	TGCAGCGTAGGACAGGGGGCGAACGAGCAGTACTTC	CSVGQGANEQYF
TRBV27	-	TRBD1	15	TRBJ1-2	TGTGCCAGCAGCCGGCGGGACAGGGGGCGACCTGGCTACACCTTC	CASSRRDRGRPGYTF
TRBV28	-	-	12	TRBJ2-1	TGTGCCAGCAGTTACGGGGACAATGAGCAGTTCTTC	CASSYGDNEQFF
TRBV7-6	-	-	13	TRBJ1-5	TGTGCCAGCAGCTTATGGGTTGATCAGCCCCAGCATTTT	CASSLWVDQPQHF
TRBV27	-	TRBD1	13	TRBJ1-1	TGTGCCAGCAGTTTCACAGGGGGCACTGAAGCTTTCTTT	CASSFTGGTEAFF
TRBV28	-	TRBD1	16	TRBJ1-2	TGTGCCAGCAGTTTACCCGGACAGGGGGCATGGTATGGCTACACCTTC	CASSLPGQGAWYGYTF
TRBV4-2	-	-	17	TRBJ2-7	TGTGCCAGCAGCCAGCGCCGTGGGGTTACGGTCGCCTACGAGCAGTACTTC	CASSQRRGVTVAYEQYF
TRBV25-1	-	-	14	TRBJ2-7	TGTGCCAGCAGTTATAGGGGTAGCTCCTACGAGCAGTACTTC	CASSYRGSSYEQYF
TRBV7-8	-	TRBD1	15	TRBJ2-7	TGTGCCAGCAGCTCCCACAGGGGGCGGTGGTACGAGCAGTACTTC	CASSSHRGRWYEQYF
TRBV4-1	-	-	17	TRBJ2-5	TGCGCCAGCAGCCAAGATACCAGCGCCCCGTACCAAGAGACCCAGTACTTC	CASSQDTSAPYQETQYF
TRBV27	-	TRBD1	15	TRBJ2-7	TGTGCCAGCTACACATCCAGGACAGGTTCCTACGAGCAGTACTTC	CASYTSRTGSYEQYF
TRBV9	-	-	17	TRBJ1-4	TGTGCCAGCAGCGTCGGAACTTGGGAGGGAGGTAATGAAAAACTGTTTTTT	CASSVGTWEGGNEKLFF
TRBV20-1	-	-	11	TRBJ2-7	TGCAGTGCTACAAATACCTACGAGCAGTACTTC	CSATNTYEQYF
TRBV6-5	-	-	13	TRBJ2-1	TGTGCCAGCAGGCCTTGGCGGGGTGGTGAGCAGTTCTTC	CASRPWRGGEQFF
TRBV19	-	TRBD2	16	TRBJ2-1	TGTGCCAGTAGTGTGTTACGGGGGGAGGTAGACAATGAGCAGTTCTTC	CASSVLRGEVDNEQFF
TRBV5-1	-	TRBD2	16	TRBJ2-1	TGCGCCAGCAGCTTGAGGACTAGCGGGAGGTCGATTGAGCAGTTCTTC	CASSLRTSGRSIEQFF
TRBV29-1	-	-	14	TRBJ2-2	TGCAGCGTTGAGGCAGCCACGAACACCGGGGAGCTGTTTTTT	CSVEAATNTGELFF
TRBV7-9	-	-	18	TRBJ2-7	TGTGCCAGCAGCTTAGGTTGGGACGGCTCTCCCGGGGCGGACGAGCAGTACTTC	CASSLGWDGSPGADEQYF
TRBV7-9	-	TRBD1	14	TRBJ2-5	TGTGCCAGCAGCTTAGCAGGACAGGGAGAGACCCAGTACTTC	CASSLAGQGETQYF
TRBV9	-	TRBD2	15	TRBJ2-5	TGTGCCAGCAGTGTTAGCGGGAGGGCCCAAGAGACCCAGTACTTC	CASSVSGRAQETQYF
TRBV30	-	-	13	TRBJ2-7	TGTGCCTGGAGTCTAGGCTTCTCCTACGAGCAGTACTTC	CAWSLGFSYEQYF
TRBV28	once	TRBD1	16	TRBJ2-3	TGTGCCAGCACTTTTCCAAGACAGGGAAGCACAGATACGCAGTATTTT	CASTFPRQGSTDTQYF